This TCR beta chain appears in the sequencing data of a study of shared clonotypes between healthy human individuals. Study-wide results and limits: A reduction in generation probabilities was seen for non-shared clonotypes relative to those shared by all four donors. A handful of donors showed sharing of approximately 5% of naive CD4 clonotypes.

Produced via immunoSEQ multiplex PCR; TCRdb's table is partial and in-frame only. The sample has about 2 million clones, 95% seen once. Those who donated, Caucasian adults without exception, all lived in Nashville, Tennessee. The germline V gene has CDR1 MNHNS and CDR2 SASEGT. V lost 1 base and J lost 3, with 10 bases in between. The CDR3 spans 15 residues. A note on this clone: Its target is unknown.

The source material was naive CD4+ T cells sorted from blood. The subset is: CD45RA+ positively selected. The chain carries TRBV6-1 and TRBJ1-5; D not resolved. The receptor's source is a man between 18 and 29 years old in good health. The DNA of the CDR3 is TGTGCCAGCAGTGAAGGGCAACCTCTCAATCAGCCCCAGCATTTT. Protein product: CASSEGQPLNQPQHF.